This T cell receptor (beta chain) was recovered during a study of identical twins. Study-level findings and limits: Monozygotic twin pairs showed more out-of-frame TCR alpha sharing than models estimated. Diverse VJ usage suggested most zero-insertion clonotypes were not invariant T cells. High-abundance cord blood beta clonotypes had fewer insertions; memory repertoires showed none.

TCRdb fed the 5' RACE reads into MiXCR, producing one record per CDR3 protein. Of 400,000 to 600,000 distinct CDR3 sequences listed, 20% to 25% are singletons. Remarks on this clonotype: The antigen remains undetermined.

Another study also made use of these data, one on yellow fever vaccine responses in identical twins. As reported in that work: Twins reportedly appeared to share part of their vaccine T cell response while keeping part individual.

Sequencing was carried out using CD4+ T cells sorted from blood. The clonotype originates from a woman in her late teens or twenties in good health.

The CDR3 nucleotides are TGTGCCAGCAGTGAATTAGCGGGAGGGTGGGATGAGCAGTTCTTC. Protein product: CASSELAGGWDEQFF. The rearrangement joins TRBV6-1 to TRBJ2-1, with 11 bases matching TRBD2. The CDR3 is 15 amino acids. V shed 2 bases and J 8 bases; nucleotides not matched to a gene: 5. Germline CDR1 is MNHNS and CDR2 is SASEGT.